The present T cell receptor beta chain was sequenced within a study of spatial heterogeneity in lung cancer. About the research overall: Median follow-up for sequenced PBMC samples was roughly 22 months after resection, when such samples existed.

This clonotype came up many times. The ends were cut back, 8 bases at V and 7 bases at J, with 17 bases in the middle. Per germline, CDR1 SNHLY and CDR2 FYNNEI. CDR3 length equals 13 residues. Every individual TCR cDNA molecule carried its own unique molecular identifier, which allowed correction of PCR and sequencing errors. MiXCR was run by TCRdb on the 5' RACE reads, yielding one entry per CDR3 protein. The sample has about 70,000 distinct CDR3 sequences; about 8.2% are singletons. As for time point: blood at routine non-recurrence follow-up after resection. The V gene is TRBV2, the J gene TRBJ1-1; D perhaps matches TRBD1 (5 bases). The specimen comprised PBMCs, sampled at follow-up. The receptor was isolated from a female donor with early-stage non-small cell lung cancer. DNA for the CDR3: TGTGCCAGCGTGGGGCTAGGGCGGAATGAAGCTTTCTTT. This codes for CASVGLGRNEAFF.